Following are 2 T cell receptor beta chains from one sample sequenced in a study of human T cells and chemical hapten exposure. TCRdb ran MiXCR on the RACE reads and lists one entry per CDR3 protein. Of approximately 80,000 distinct CDR3 sequences in the sample, roughly 7.1% were seen once. The sample's time point: patch test 1, 2 weeks after DPC sensitization. Sample treatment: therapeutic diphenylcyclopropenone sensitization with weekly scalp DPC. The sequencing here drew on whole blood, taken in connection with sensitization to the hapten diphenylcyclopropenone (DPC). These TCRs come from a woman in her twenties or thirties with alopecia areata. Some clones in this sample may be carry-over from other donors' samples.

This clonotype was observed at least ten times. The V and J genes are TRBV5-5 and TRBJ2-3; TRBD1 agrees at 8 bases. Trimming at V came to 2 bases and at J to 4 bases, leaving 6 bases not matched to a gene. CDR1 is SGHKS and CDR2 is YYEKEE in the germline V gene (reference sequence). This CDR3 is 15 amino acids long. The CDR3 sequence: CASSFQGQGPDTQYF. CDR3 nucleotides: TGTGCCAGCAGCTTCCAAGGACAGGGACCAGATACGCAGTATTTT.

This CDR3 reads CASSYRWGQPQHF. The CDR3 nucleotides read TGTGCCAGCAGTTACCGATGGGGTCAGCCCCAGCATTTT. This chain joins TRBV6-6 and TRBJ1-5; D remains unclear. The CDR3 runs to 13 residues. Trimming cost V 2 bases and J 6 bases, with 8 bases left between them. The germline V gene has CDR1 MNHNY and CDR2 SVGAGI (reference sequence).